The rows below give T cell receptor beta chains drawn from one sample of a study of cytomegalovirus exposure and HLA in healthy donors. Assay used: immunoSEQ multiplex PCR; TCRdb lists only in-frame clones, some missing. This sample has a few hundred thousand clones, with around 90% found just once. Sequencing input: PBMCs. These receptors originate from a woman aged 18-30 years in good health and CMV-seronegative. CDR3s include the opening cysteine and the closing phenylalanine or tryptophan. The D gene is left open where the match is weak. The size field is filled for only some rows; it gives once, few, many or a size class.

TRBJ1-1 | . | . | TRBV30 | 15 | CAWSVLGGANTEAFF | TGTGCCTGGAGTGTACTGGGCGGGGCGAACACTGAAGCTTTCTTT
TRBJ1-4 | . | . | TRBV5-6 | 15 | CASSFPSEDSEKLFF | TGTGCCAGCAGCTTTCCGTCGGAAGATAGCGAAAAACTGTTTTTT
TRBJ2-4 | TRBD2 | . | TRBV6-6 | 16 | CASSYSPSGTQNIQYF | TGTGCCAGCAGTTATTCCCCTAGCGGGACTCAAAACATTCAGTACTTC
TRBJ1-1 | TRBD1 | . | TRBV7-9 | 13 | CSSSSGQGVEAFF | TGTTCCAGCAGCTCGGGACAGGGGGTTGAAGCTTTCTTT
TRBJ2-5 | TRBD2 | . | TRBV5-4 | 17 | CASSLGLAGGLQETQYF | TGTGCCAGCAGCTTGGGGCTAGCGGGGGGATTACAAGAGACCCAGTACTTC
TRBJ2-7 | TRBD1 | . | TRBV19 | 14 | CASSPGQGSDEQYF | TGTGCCAGTAGTCCGGGACAGGGTTCCGACGAGCAGTACTTC
TRBJ2-6 | . | . | TRBV30 | 16 | CAWRRDPLSGANVLTF | TGTGCCTGGAGGAGGGATCCCCTCTCTGGGGCCAACGTCCTGACTTTC
TRBJ2-7 | . | . | TRBV10-2 | 13 | CASSDDISYEQYF | TGCGCCAGCAGTGACGACATCTCCTACGAGCAGTACTTC
TRBJ1-1 | . | . | TRBV5-4 | 15 | CASRKNQGMDTEAFF | TGTGCCAGCAGAAAGAATCAGGGTATGGACACTGAAGCTTTCTTT
TRBJ2-7 | TRBD1 | . | TRBV6-5 | 14 | CASSLGDSSYEQYF | TGTGCCAGCAGTCTCGGGGACAGCTCCTACGAGCAGTACTTC
TRBJ2-1 | TRBD2 | . | TRBV13 | 14 | CASSSERGGDEQFF | TGTGCCAGCAGCTCGGAGCGGGGGGGCGATGAGCAGTTCTTC
TRBJ1-4 | . | few | TRBV7-9 | 14 | CSSSLAGVNEKLFF | TGTTCCAGCAGCTTAGCAGGGGTTAATGAAAAACTGTTTTTT
TRBJ1-4 | . | . | TRBV7-9 | 18 | CASSLARQGGATNEKLFF | TGTGCCAGCAGCTTAGCGCGGCAGGGAGGAGCAACTAATGAAAAACTGTTTTTT
TRBJ2-7 | TRBD2 | once | TRBV19 | 15 | CASSMSAGGFYEQYF | TGTGCCAGTAGTATGTCTGCGGGGGGCTTCTACGAGCAGTACTTC
TRBJ1-1 | . | . | TRBV5-1 | 15 | CASSLVAAENTEAFF | TGCGCCAGCAGCTTGGTTGCCGCAGAGAACACTGAAGCTTTCTTT
TRBJ1-1 | TRBD1 | once | TRBV27 | 18 | CASSPTYGTGAMNTEAFF | TGTGCCAGCAGTCCCACCTACGGGACAGGGGCGATGAACACTGAAGCTTTCTTT
TRBJ2-7 | . | . | TRBV4-1 | 16 | CASSQERQGGFYEQYF | TGCGCCAGCAGCCAAGAGCGCCAGGGCGGATTCTACGAGCAGTACTTC
TRBJ1-4 | TRBD1 | . | TRBV14 | 16 | CASSARPQGDNEKLFF | TGTGCCAGCAGCGCGCGACCACAGGGGGATAATGAAAAACTGTTTTTT
TRBJ1-1 | TRBD1 | . | TRBV7-8 | 14 | CASSLTDRGRVAFF | TGTGCCAGCAGCTTAACCGACAGGGGGCGAGTGGCTTTCTTT
TRBJ1-4 | TRBD1 | once | TRBV7-9 | 14 | CASSSGQLNEKLFF | TGTGCCAGCAGCTCGGGACAGTTAAATGAAAAACTGTTTTTT
TRBJ2-3 | . | . | TRBV6-5 | 14 | CASSSRGGADTQYF | TGTGCCAGCAGTTCTAGGGGGGGGGCAGATACGCAGTATTTT
TRBJ1-6 | TRBD1 | . | TRBV7-9 | 16 | CASSKDRAEYNSPLHF | TGTGCCAGCAGCAAAGACAGGGCTGAATATAATTCACCCCTCCACTTT
TRBJ2-1 | . | . | TRBV9 | 12 | CASSGISGEQFF | TGTGCCAGCAGCGGAATCAGCGGTGAGCAGTTCTTC
TRBJ1-5 | . | . | TRBV15 | 14 | CATSSGYSNQPQHF | TGTGCCACCAGCTCAGGGTACTCTAATCAGCCCCAGCATTTT
TRBJ1-6 | TRBD1 | . | TRBV7-8 | 11 | CASSVTGHLHF | TGTGCCAGCAGCGTGACAGGGCACCTCCACTTT
TRBJ2-7 | TRBD1 | . | TRBV5-1 | 14 | CASSWTGGSYEQYF | TGCGCCAGCAGCTGGACAGGGGGCTCCTACGAGCAGTACTTC
TRBJ2-7 | TRBD1 | . | TRBV6-1 | 15 | CASRGGTGALYEQYF | TGTGCCAGCAGGGGTGGGACAGGGGCCCTCTACGAGCAGTACTTC
TRBJ2-2 | TRBD1 | . | TRBV27 | 16 | CASTPRTGGNTGELFF | TGTGCCAGCACCCCACGAACAGGGGGCAACACCGGGGAGCTGTTTTTT
TRBJ2-3 | TRBD2 | . | TRBV18 | 16 | CASSPRTSGGADTQYF | TGTGCCAGCTCACCCCGGACTAGCGGGGGGGCAGATACGCAGTATTTT
TRBJ1-4 | . | . | TRBV4-1 | 15 | CASRPRPWRVRKLFF | TGCGCCAGCAGGCCAAGACCCTGGAGGGTTCGAAAACTGTTTTTT
TRBJ2-2 | TRBD2 | . | TRBV9 | 17 | CASSVGLAGGPTGELFF | TGTGCCAGCAGCGTAGGGCTAGCGGGGGGGCCTACCGGGGAGCTGTTTTTT
TRBJ2-2 | . | . | TRBV7-3 | 14 | CASSVQGSTGELFF | TGTGCCAGCAGCGTACAGGGTTCAACCGGGGAGCTGTTTTTT
TRBJ2-3 | . | few | TRBV7-9 | 15 | CASSFGDFRTDTQYF | TGTGCCAGCAGCTTCGGGGACTTTCGCACAGATACGCAGTATTTT
TRBJ1-1 | TRBD1 | . | TRBV19 | 13 | CASSTRDRTEAFF | TGTGCCAGTAGTACCCGGGACAGGACTGAAGCTTTCTTT
TRBJ2-2 | TRBD1 | . | TRBV6-5 | 15 | CASSSGQVLTGELFF | TGTGCCAGCAGCTCGGGACAGGTTCTCACCGGGGAGCTGTTTTTT
TRBJ1-2 | . | once | TRBV2 | 13 | CASSEEPYYGYTF | TGTGCCAGCAGTGAGGAGCCTTACTATGGCTACACCTTC
TRBJ1-4 | . | . | TRBV19 | 15 | CASTTQGGFGEKLFF | TGTGCCAGTACCACACAGGGAGGGTTTGGTGAAAAACTGTTTTTT
TRBJ2-7 | TRBD1 | . | TRBV7-9 | 14 | CASSPTGGIDEQYF | TGTGCCAGCAGCCCGACAGGGGGGATCGACGAGCAGTACTTC
TRBJ2-5 | TRBD2 | few | TRBV7-8 | 16 | CASSLRVAGDQETQYF | TGTGCCAGCAGCTTACGAGTAGCGGGGGATCAAGAGACCCAGTACTTC
TRBJ2-7 | TRBD1 | . | TRBV7-9 | 15 | CASSSQGDRYYEQYF | TGTGCCAGCAGCTCCCAAGGGGACAGATACTACGAGCAGTACTTC
TRBJ2-2 | TRBD2 | . | TRBV5-1 | 16 | CASSVTSGTSGGFGFF | TGCGCCAGCAGCGTGACCTCCGGGACTAGCGGGGGCTTCGGGTTTTTT
TRBJ1-1 | . | once | TRBV10-3 | 13 | CAIRGTTNTEAFF | TGTGCCATCAGGGGCACAACGAACACTGAAGCTTTCTTT
TRBJ1-2 | TRBD1 | once | TRBV7-9 | 13 | CASSSGQGVGYTF | TGTGCCAGCAGCTCCGGACAGGGGGTGGGCTACACCTTC
TRBJ2-1 | TRBD2 | . | TRBV6-1 | 14 | CATGRGGGYNEQFF | TGTGCCACCGGGAGGGGAGGGGGATACAATGAGCAGTTCTTC
TRBJ2-7 | TRBD1 | . | TRBV6-1 | 13 | CASSPTGSYEQYF | TGTGCCAGCAGCCCGACAGGGTCCTACGAGCAGTACTTC
TRBJ1-4 | TRBD1 | once | TRBV6-5 | 16 | CASSYSGQGVGEKLFF | TGTGCCAGCAGTTACTCGGGACAGGGTGTGGGTGAAAAACTGTTTTTT
TRBJ1-2 | . | . | TRBV27 | 16 | CATSPRTDWRGDGYTF | TGTGCCACCTCCCCCCGGACGGACTGGAGGGGTGATGGCTACACCTTC
TRBJ1-5 | TRBD1 | . | TRBV5-6 | 13 | CASSLDRNQPQHF | TGTGCCAGCAGCCTGGACAGGAATCAGCCCCAGCATTTT